The TCR beta chain described here comes from a study of patients and donors after allogeneic stem cell transplantation. This clonotype showed up just a few times. One entry per CDR3 protein results from TCRdb running MiXCR on the RT-PCR reads. Among about a million distinct CDR3 sequences listed, approximately 19% were seen once. This CDR3 region has 14 residues. Trimming pared 4 bases from V and 8 bases from J, leaving 17 bases between. Germline CDR1 reads MNHEY; CDR2 reads SMNVEV (reference sequence). This chain joins TRBV27 and TRBJ1-2; D may be TRBD1 (6 bases). The sequencing sample was made of blood, either unsorted or a sorted T cell fraction (not recorded which). The TCR originated in a human donor who was either an allogeneic HSCT recipient or a stem cell or donor lymphocyte infusion donor (not recorded which). It is not recorded whose cells these are; they may come from a transplant donor. The CDR3 loop is CASSSPDRFRGYTF. For the CDR3, the DNA is TGTGCCAGCAGTTCCCCCGACAGGTTCAGGGGCTACACCTTC.